This TCR beta chain was found in a study of tumour-infiltrating T cells in Burkitt lymphoma. Overall study: Patients covered every epidemiological subtype of Burkitt lymphoma. Repertoire clonality predicted overall and progression-free survival. Regarding the study as a whole: Public clonotypes, several, appeared across numerous Burkitt lymphoma patients.

TCRdb's table, derived via immunoSEQ multiplex PCR, lists solely in-frame clones and lacks some. The sample has some 3,000 clones, 13% to 15% seen once; the top ten hold roughly 3.3%. Germline V CDR1 and CDR2: SGDLS, YYNGEE. Trimming shortened V by 0 bases and J by 6 bases, and 7 bases separated the two germline ends. The CDR3 contains 13 residues. Remarks on this clone: Its antigen remains unknown.

The receptor comes from a human donor with Burkitt lymphoma. What was sequenced was tumor tissue. The chain recombines TRBV9 with TRBJ2-1; D is undetermined. CDR3 protein: CASSVVDGNEQFF. The DNA for the CDR3 is TGTGCCAGCAGCGTAGTTGATGGCAATGAGCAGTTCTTC.